The rows below give T cell receptor beta chains drawn from one sample of a study of PD-L1 blockade in urothelial cancer. Using immunoSEQ multiplex PCR, the repertoire was profiled, and TCRdb retains in-frame clones only, with some absent. The repertoire has under 100,000 clones, more than 75% of them found once; the top ten carry more than 8%. The material sequenced was PBMCs, taken around atezolizumab (anti-PD-L1) treatment. These receptors were collected from a man between 65 and 85 years old with urothelial cancer. CDR3s include the opening cysteine and the closing phenylalanine or tryptophan. A D gene is named only where the DNA matches it firmly. A row's size may be missing; if present it is once, few, many or a size class.

J gene	D gene	clone size	V gene	CDR3 protein	CDR3 DNA
TRBJ2-5	-	-	TRBV2	CASNARGSKETQYF	TGTGCCAGCAACGCTAGGGGTTCAAAAGAGACCCAGTACTTC
TRBJ2-3	TRBD1	-	TRBV5-6	CASSLVSGGTNTQYF	TGTGCCAGCAGCTTGGTGTCAGGGGGCACAAATACGCAGTATTTT
TRBJ1-4	-	-	TRBV28	CASSGANEKLFF	TGTGCCAGCAGCGGAGCTAATGAAAAACTGTTTTTT
TRBJ1-5	TRBD1	-	TRBV7-9	CASSLDLGGSGNQPQHF	TGTGCCAGCAGCTTAGACTTAGGGGGCAGCGGCAATCAGCCCCAGCATTTT
TRBJ1-1	-	-	TRBV19	CASSIQYAGRAEAFF	TGTGCCAGTAGTATCCAATACGCGGGGAGAGCTGAAGCTTTCTTT
TRBJ2-5	TRBD2	-	TRBV6-6	CASRFLAVGAETQYF	TGTGCCAGCAGGTTTCTAGCGGTTGGGGCTGAGACCCAGTACTTC
TRBJ2-7	-	-	TRBV27	CASRADGSYEQYF	TGTGCCAGCAGGGCCGACGGGTCCTACGAGCAGTACTTC
TRBJ2-3	-	-	TRBV5-1	CASSSPGSNTQYF	TGCGCCAGCAGCTCCCCGGGTTCGAATACGCAGTATTTT
TRBJ2-3	-	-	TRBV5-4	CASSSRLGGGGTDTQYF	TGTGCCAGCAGCTCCCGGTTGGGCGGGGGCGGGACAGATACGCAGTATTTT
TRBJ1-6	TRBD1	-	TRBV19	CASSVAGQGYNSPLHF	TGTGCCAGTAGTGTCGCCGGACAGGGCTATAATTCACCCCTCCACTTT
TRBJ1-4	TRBD1	-	TRBV4-1	CASSQDSTQGVGEKLFF	TGCGCCAGCAGCCAGGACTCCACGCAGGGGGTGGGTGAAAAACTGTTTTTT
TRBJ2-5	TRBD1	-	TRBV10-3	CAISVGTGIEETQYF	TGTGCCATCAGTGTGGGGACAGGGATTGAGGAGACCCAGTACTTC
TRBJ2-1	-	-	TRBV4-2	CASSQAWASTHNEQFF	TGTGCCAGCAGCCAAGCCTGGGCTAGCACCCACAATGAGCAGTTCTTC
TRBJ1-6	-	-	TRBV5-4	CASSLGQLTNNSPLHF	TGTGCCAGCAGCCTGGGACAACTGACTAACAATTCACCCCTCCACTTT
TRBJ2-7	TRBD2	-	TRBV6-6	CASSGLAGAQNEQYF	TGTGCCAGCAGTGGACTAGCGGGAGCGCAAAACGAGCAGTACTTC
TRBJ2-2	-	-	TRBV19	CASSIGGGDTGELFF	TGTGCCAGTAGTATAGGGGGCGGGGACACCGGGGAGCTGTTTTTT
TRBJ2-5	-	-	TRBV4-1	CASSPQAAGAWETQYF	TGCGCCAGCAGCCCTCAAGCAGCAGGGGCATGGGAGACCCAGTACTTC
TRBJ1-1	-	once	TRBV7-8	CASSLDSGGWGTEAFF	TGTGCCAGCAGCTTAGATTCGGGGGGCTGGGGCACTGAAGCTTTCTTT
TRBJ2-2	TRBD1	-	TRBV6-1	CASRPGQGYTGELFF	TGTGCCAGCAGACCGGGACAGGGGTACACCGGGGAGCTGTTTTTT
TRBJ1-1	-	few	TRBV7-9	CASSNRVNTEAFF	TGTGCCAGCAGTAACAGGGTGAACACTGAAGCTTTCTTT
TRBJ1-6	-	-	TRBV6-6	CASSSLGGVNSPLHF	TGTGCCAGCAGTTCCTTAGGAGGGGTTAATTCACCCCTCCACTTT
TRBJ1-4	TRBD1	-	TRBV11-3	CASSPRQGKEKLFF	TGTGCCAGCAGCCCGCGACAGGGGAAGGAAAAACTGTTTTTT
TRBJ2-1	TRBD2	-	TRBV5-5	CASSVSGGADEQFF	TGTGCCAGCAGCGTAAGCGGGGGGGCCGATGAGCAGTTCTTC
TRBJ2-7	-	-	TRBV27	CASSLSRLGGWSEQYF	TGTGCCAGCAGTTTATCGAGGCTAGGAGGATGGAGCGAGCAGTACTTC
TRBJ2-5	TRBD2	-	TRBV7-9	CASSLGLAGYQETQYF	TGTGCCAGCAGCTTAGGGCTAGCGGGGTACCAAGAGACCCAGTACTTC
TRBJ1-4	-	-	TRBV5-4	CASSLGTNSEKLFF	TGTGCCAGCAGCCTCGGGACAAATAGTGAAAAACTGTTTTTT
TRBJ2-1	TRBD1	many	TRBV27	CASSLWTGNNEQFF	TGTGCCAGCAGTTTATGGACAGGGAACAATGAGCAGTTCTTC
TRBJ2-3	-	-	TRBV30	CAWQGIADTQYF	TGTGCCTGGCAGGGCATTGCAGATACGCAGTATTTT
TRBJ1-2	TRBD1	-	TRBV28	CASSTTGYGYTF	TGTGCCAGCAGCACGACAGGGTATGGCTACACCTTC
TRBJ2-1	-	-	TRBV2	CASSRQGPLYNEQFF	TGTGCCAGCAGCCGCCAGGGCCCACTTTACAATGAGCAGTTCTTC
TRBJ1-3	-	once	TRBV6-6	CASTDGGNTIYF	TGTGCCAGCACCGACGGGGGAAACACCATATATTTT
TRBJ1-1	-	-	TRBV5-4	CASSLAGGMNTEAFF	TGTGCCAGCAGCTTGGCCGGGGGAATGAACACTGAAGCTTTCTTT
TRBJ2-3	TRBD2	-	TRBV10-1	CASIPRTVTSGRPPGRTDTQYF	TGCGCCAGCATTCCTAGGACCGTGACTAGCGGGAGGCCCCCTGGTCGCACAGATACGCAGTATTTT
TRBJ2-1	TRBD1	-	TRBV11-1	CASSLQGASYNEQFF	TGTGCCAGCAGCTTACAGGGGGCTTCCTACAATGAGCAGTTCTTC
TRBJ1-3	-	-	TRBV5-6	CASSLDFRGVENTIYF	TGTGCCAGCAGCTTGGATTTCAGGGGAGTGGAAAACACCATATATTTT
TRBJ1-2	TRBD1	-	TRBV7-2	CASSPGQNYGYTF	TGTGCCAGCAGCCCGGGACAGAACTATGGCTACACCTTC
TRBJ1-5	-	-	TRBV6-1	CAIELGGGGQPQHF	TGTGCCATTGAATTAGGGGGAGGGGGTCAGCCCCAGCATTTT
TRBJ1-1	-	-	TRBV4-2	CASSQEVGSNTEAFF	TGTGCCAGCAGCCAAGAGGTGGGGAGCAACACTGAAGCTTTCTTT
TRBJ2-7	-	once	TRBV6-5	CASSYIGQGGKQYF	TGTGCCAGCAGTTACATCGGTCAGGGGGGAAAGCAGTACTTC
TRBJ2-7	-	-	TRBV19	CASSRGAGGYEQYF	TGTGCCAGTAGTCGCGGGGCAGGGGGCTACGAGCAGTACTTC
TRBJ1-4	-	once	TRBV10-3	CAISEARGPSATNEKLFF	TGTGCCATCAGTGAGGCCAGGGGTCCTTCGGCAACTAATGAAAAACTGTTTTTT